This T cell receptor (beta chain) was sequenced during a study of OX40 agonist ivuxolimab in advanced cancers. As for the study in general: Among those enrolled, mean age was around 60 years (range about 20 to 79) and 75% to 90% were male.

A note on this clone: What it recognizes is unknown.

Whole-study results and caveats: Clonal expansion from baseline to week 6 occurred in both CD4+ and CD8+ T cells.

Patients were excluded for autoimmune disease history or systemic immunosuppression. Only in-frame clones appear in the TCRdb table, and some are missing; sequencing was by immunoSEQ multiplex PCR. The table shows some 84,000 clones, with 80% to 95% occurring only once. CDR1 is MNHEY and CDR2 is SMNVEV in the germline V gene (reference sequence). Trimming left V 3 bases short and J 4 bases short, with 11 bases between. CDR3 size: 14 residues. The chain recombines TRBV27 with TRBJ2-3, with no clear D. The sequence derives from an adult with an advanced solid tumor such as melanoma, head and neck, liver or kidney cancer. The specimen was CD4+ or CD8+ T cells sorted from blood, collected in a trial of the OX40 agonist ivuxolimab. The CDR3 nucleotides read TGTGCCAGCAGTTTTTTCGGTGGCTCAGATACGCAGTATTTT. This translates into CASSFFGGSDTQYF.